These 25 T cell receptor beta chains share one sample of origin, sequenced in a study of blood T cell repertoires in COVID-19. Assay: immunoSEQ multiplex PCR; the TCRdb copy retains only in-frame clones and omits some. Found here are about 78,000 clones, roughly 87% of them singletons; the top ten hold 0.8% to 1.3%. Sequenced sample: peripheral blood. These receptors were obtained from a woman between 45 and 65 years old in a cohort sampled during active COVID-19.

V and J are TRBV5-1 and TRBJ1-1; possible D gene TRBD1, 5 bases. V lost 4 bases and J 5 bases, leaving 15 bases between the germline ends. From germline, CDR1 is SGHRS and CDR2 YFSETQ. The CDR3 contains 14 residues. The DNA of the CDR3 is TGCGCCAGCAGCAGTGGCCGGGGGGTAACTGAAGCTTTCTTT. Translation gives CASSSGRGVTEAFF.

The V and J genes are TRBV19 and TRBJ2-4, with 9 bases that match TRBD1. Germline lookup yields CDR1 LNHDA and CDR2 SQIVND (reference sequence). J gave up 1 base and V 3 bases, and 1 base lay outside the gene matches. The CDR3 length is 15 residues. Here the CDR3 reads CASSIGQGAKNIQYF. CDR3 coding DNA: TGTGCCAGTAGTATTGGACAGGGGGCCAAAAACATTCAGTACTTC.

The CDR3 here is CALGGGTIYF. CDR3 coding DNA: TGTGCCCTCGGAGGCGGCACCATATATTTT. This sequence joins TRBV30 and TRBJ1-3; D remains unclear. CDR1 and CDR2 from the germline V gene are GTSNPN and SVGIG (reference sequence). The CDR3 has 10 amino acids. The V and J ends lost 8 bases and 9 bases respectively, with 11 bases between them.

Written as DNA, the CDR3 is TGTGCCACCAGCAGAGGGGAGGGGGGCTACACCTTC. Protein: CATSRGEGGYTF. The chain uses TRBV15 and TRBJ1-2; perhaps TRBD1 as D (5 bases). The CDR3 spans 12 residues. V lost 1 base to trimming and J lost 8 bases, with 8 bases between them. In germline, CDR1 is LNHNV, CDR2 YYDKDF (reference sequence).

The rearrangement joins TRBV11-3 to TRBJ2-3; possible D gene TRBD2, 6 bases. Germline V gene data show CDR1 as SGHNT and CDR2 as YENEEA. The CDR3 spans 15 residues. V lost 1 base and J 1 base, leaving 9 bases between the germline ends. The chain's CDR3 is CASSLVGGGTDTQYF. CDR3 DNA sequence: TGTGCCAGCAGCTTAGTGGGAGGAGGCACAGATACGCAGTATTTT. Full variable domain (remainder filled in from reference TRBV11-3 and TRBJ2-3): EAGVVQSPRYKIIEKKQPVAFWCNPISGHNTLYWYLQNLGQGPELLIRYENEEAVDDSQLPKDRFSAERLKGVDSTLKIQPAELGDSAVYLCASSLVGGGTDTQYFGPGTRLTVL.

The gene calls are TRBV9 and TRBJ1-5; TRBD1 aligns across 9 bases. Losses at the gene ends were 3 bases for V and 2 bases for J; bases not matched to a gene: 3. Germline V gene sequence: CDR1 SGDLS, CDR2 YYNGEE. CDR3 length equals 15 residues. The CDR3 DNA sequence: TGTGCCAGCAGCGGGGGACAGGGTGGCAATCAGCCCCAGCATTTT. Its protein product is CASSGGQGGNQPQHF.

V and J are TRBV28 and TRBJ2-7, with 10 bases matching TRBD2. This CDR3 is 15 amino acids long. After removal of 5 bases from V and 9 bases from J, the junction contained 13 bases not matched to a gene. Per germline, CDR1 MDHEN and CDR2 SYDVKM. The CDR3 sequence is CASSVAGGVIRGQYF. In nucleotides, the CDR3 is TGTGCCAGCAGTGTAGCGGGAGGAGTCATCCGGGGGCAGTACTTC.

The rearrangement uses TRBV10-3 and TRBJ1-5, with 7 bases identical to TRBD1. The ends lost 8 bases at V and 5 bases at J; junction bases unmatched: 6. The germline CDR1 and CDR2 sequences are ENHRY and SYGVKD. This CDR3 comprises 13 residues. CDR3 region: CAIQDRKDQPQHF. The DNA for the CDR3 is TGTGCCATCCAGGACAGGAAGGATCAGCCCCAGCATTTT.

This chain connects TRBV7-3 to TRBJ2-7, with 10 bases aligning to TRBD2. The CDR3 loop spans 15 amino acids. V lost 5 bases, J lost 3 bases, and 7 bases stayed unmatched. The germline gives CDR1 SGHTA, CDR2 FQGTGA. The CDR3: CASSPTSGSLYEQYF. In DNA form, the CDR3 reads TGTGCCAGCAGCCCGACTAGCGGGTCCCTCTACGAGCAGTACTTC.

The chain carries TRBV28 and TRBJ2-1; 12 bases align to TRBD2. The junction had 3 bases not matched to a gene; V was cut back by 5 bases and J by 4 bases. The CDR3 loop spans 15 amino acids. Per the germline V gene, CDR1 is MDHEN and CDR2 is SYDVKM. CDR3 in DNA: TGTGCCAGCAGTCTAGCGGGAGGGGAATACAATGAGCAGTTCTTC. The encoded protein is CASSLAGGEYNEQFF. The complete variable domain, with remaining parts taken from reference TRBV28 and TRBJ2-1, reads DVKVTQSSRYLVKRTGEKVFLECVQDMDHENMFWYRQDPGLGLRLIYFSYDVKMKEKGDIPEGYSVSREKKERFSLILESASTNQTSMYLCASSLAGGEYNEQFFGPGTRLTVL.

This sequence joins TRBV5-1 and TRBJ2-7; D might be TRBD1 (6 bases). V was clipped by 0 bases and J by 1 base, with 11 bases between them. CDR3 length: 15 residues. Germline V gives CDR1 SGHRS, CDR2 YFSETQ. CDR3 DNA: TGCGCCAGCAGCTTGGGGACAGTCGCTTCCTACGAGCAGTACTTC. Translated: CASSLGTVASYEQYF. The full variable domain, with the rest looked up from reference TRBV5-1 and TRBJ2-7, is KAGVTQTPRYLIKTRGQQVTLSCSPISGHRSVSWYQQTPGQGLQFLFEYFSETQRNKGNFPGRFSGRQFSNSRSEMNVSTLELGDSALYLCASSLGTVASYEQYFGPGTRLTVT.

The chain couples TRBV9 to TRBJ1-1; 8 bases match TRBD1. Trimming cost V 3 bases and J 5 bases; bases outside gene matches: 9. Looked up from germline, CDR1 is SGDLS and CDR2 is YYNGEE. The CDR3 is made up of 15 amino acids. Written as DNA, the CDR3 is TGTGCCAGCAGCGGGCCCGGGACAGGAGAGACTGAAGCTTTCTTT. Its protein product is CASSGPGTGETEAFF.

In its sample, this clone was seen once. This sequence joins TRBV29-1 and TRBJ1-1; TRBD1 matches 11 bases. The CDR3 is 12 residues long. Germline-derived CDR1 and CDR2 are SQVTM and ANQGSEA. Trimming took 7 bases from V and 11 from J; bases not matched to a gene: 9. CDR3 DNA: TGCAGCGCAAGGACAGGGGGCAAAGAGGCTTTCTTT. Amino acids: CSARTGGKEAFF.

The chain combines TRBV5-1 with TRBJ2-2; possibly TRBD1 for D (6 bases). CDR3 length: 14 amino acids. Deletions cut 3 bases from V and 1 base from J, with 7 bases between. Germline values: CDR1 SGHRS, CDR2 YFSETQ. CDR3 sequence (DNA): TGCGCCAGCAGCTCGGGACAGAACACCGGGGAGCTGTTTTTT. Translating it yields CASSSGQNTGELFF.

This clone was recorded many times. This chain uses TRBV11-2 with TRBJ1-4, with a tentative D call TRBD1 (5 bases). Between the trimmed V and J ends, which lost 5 bases and 3 bases, there was a span of 13 bases. CDR1 is SGHAT, CDR2 FQNNGV, per germline. The CDR3 extends over 15 amino acids. CDR3 region: CASSPQGGANEKLFF. CDR3 coding DNA: TGTGCCAGCAGCCCGCAGGGCGGCGCTAATGAAAAACTGTTTTTT.

This chain joins TRBV27 and TRBJ2-7; 7 bases fit TRBD2. V gave up 3 bases and J gave up 0 bases; unmatched junction bases: 11. The CDR3 totals 17 residues. Germline V gene data show CDR1 as MNHEY and CDR2 as SMNVEV (reference sequence). This chain's CDR3 is CASSLVGGGLSSYEQYF. The CDR3 DNA follows: TGTGCCAGCAGTTTGGTTGGCGGGGGTTTATCCTCCTACGAGCAGTACTTC.

The chain links TRBV27 to TRBJ2-4; D is undetermined. CDR3 length: 12 residues. V shed 7 bases and J shed 7 bases, with 11 bases lying between them. CDR1 is MNHEY and CDR2 is SMNVEV in the germline V gene (reference sequence). The DNA of the CDR3 is TGTGCCAGCACCCTTTCCTTTAACATTCAGTACTTC. It specifies CASTLSFNIQYF.

CDR3 loop: CAGRPGQGYRRPGETQYF. The CDR3 DNA reads as TGTGCCGGCCGACCGGGACAGGGATACCGGAGACCGGGGGAGACCCAGTACTTC. This rearrangement joins TRBV2 to TRBJ2-5, with TRBD1 matching over 9 bases. The CDR3 length is 18 residues. Losses at the gene ends were 11 bases for V and 5 bases for J; bases not matched to a gene: 24. CDR1 is SNHLY and CDR2 is FYNNEI in the germline V gene.

J is TRBJ2-1 and V is TRBV24-1, with a tentative D call TRBD2 (6 bases). Germline V gene sequence: CDR1 KGHDR, CDR2 SFDVKD. V was pared by 2 bases and J by 1 base, with 20 bases between. This CDR3 is 19 amino acids long. The CDR3, as DNA: TGTGCCACCAGTGATTACCCGGCTGAGGGCGGGAAGTCCTACAATGAGCAGTTCTTC. Translation gives CATSDYPAEGGKSYNEQFF.

CDR3 amino acids: CASSGGQGISGYTF. The CDR3 DNA sequence: TGTGCCAGCAGTGGGGGACAGGGAATCTCTGGCTACACCTTC. This chain connects TRBV27 to TRBJ1-2, with 9 bases lining up with TRBD1. CDR3 size: 14 residues. Germline CDR1 and CDR2: MNHEY and SMNVEV (reference sequence). With V trimmed by 5 bases and J by 7 bases, 8 bases remained unmatched.

V and J are TRBV7-8 and TRBJ2-1; 7 nucleotides agree with TRBD1. Germline CDR1 and CDR2: SGHVS and FQNEAQ. There are 17 residues in the CDR3. After removal of 0 bases from V and 0 bases from J, the junction contained 5 bases not matched to a gene. CDR3 protein: CASSLAGAGGSYNEQFF. The CDR3 nucleotides read TGTGCCAGCAGCTTAGCCGGGGCAGGGGGCTCCTACAATGAGCAGTTCTTC.

The rearrangement joins TRBV4-1 to TRBJ2-1, with 13 nucleotides matching TRBD2. V was clipped by 4 bases and J by 5 bases; unmatched bases: 5. The CDR3 spans 16 residues. CDR1 is MGHRA and CDR2 is YSYEKL in the germline V gene. The CDR3 region is CASSPGTSGIDNEQFF. CDR3 sequence (DNA): TGCGCCAGCAGCCCCGGGACTAGCGGGATAGACAATGAGCAGTTCTTC.

The chain combines TRBV6-5 with TRBJ2-7; D gene ambiguous. Trimming pared 6 bases from V and 4 bases from J, leaving 13 bases between. The CDR3 spans 13 residues. From germline, CDR1 is MNHEY and CDR2 SVGAGI. In nucleotides, the CDR3 is TGTGCCAGCAGCCTGGGCACATTATACGAGCAGTACTTC. It is translated as CASSLGTLYEQYF.

The genes are TRBV3-1 (or the pseudogene TRBV3-2) and TRBJ1-2, with 8 bases that match TRBD1. V lost 2 bases, J lost 6 bases, and 14 bases stayed unmatched. The germline V gene has CDR1 LGHDT and CDR2 YNNKEL (reference sequence). This CDR3 contains 17 residues. The CDR3 nucleotides are TGTGCCAGCAGCCAATCGAACATAGGACAGGGAAGACATGGCTACACCTTC. Its protein product is CASSQSNIGQGRHGYTF.

J is TRBJ1-5 and V is TRBV30; TRBD1 aligns across 7 bases. The V gene end was trimmed by 1 base and the J gene end by 7 bases; junction bases not matched to a gene: 4. The CDR3 runs to 13 residues. Looked up from germline, CDR1 is GTSNPN and CDR2 is SVGIG (reference sequence). The CDR3 protein is CAWSGQGGQPQHF. Written as DNA, the CDR3 is TGTGCCTGGAGTGGACAGGGTGGCCAGCCCCAGCATTTT.